This TCR beta chain was identified during a study of T cell responses to AZD1222 COVID-19 vaccine. J gave up 4 bases and V 4 bases, and 5 bases lay outside the gene matches. The CDR3 extends over 15 amino acids. In germline, CDR1 is LGHNA, CDR2 YNFKEQ. Data came from immunoSEQ multiplex PCR; TCRdb stores just in-frame clones and leaves some out. This sample has over 130,000 clones; 89% occur once, and the top ten carry approximately 4.5%. The rearrangement links TRBV4-2 to TRBJ1-3; 9 nucleotides agree with TRBD1. This receptor was taken from an adult in good health. Source: peripheral blood, taken on day 0 of AZD1222 vaccination. CDR3 nucleotides: TGTGCCAGCAGCCGACAGGGGGTTGAGGGAAACACCATATATTTT. It is translated as CASSRQGVEGNTIYF.